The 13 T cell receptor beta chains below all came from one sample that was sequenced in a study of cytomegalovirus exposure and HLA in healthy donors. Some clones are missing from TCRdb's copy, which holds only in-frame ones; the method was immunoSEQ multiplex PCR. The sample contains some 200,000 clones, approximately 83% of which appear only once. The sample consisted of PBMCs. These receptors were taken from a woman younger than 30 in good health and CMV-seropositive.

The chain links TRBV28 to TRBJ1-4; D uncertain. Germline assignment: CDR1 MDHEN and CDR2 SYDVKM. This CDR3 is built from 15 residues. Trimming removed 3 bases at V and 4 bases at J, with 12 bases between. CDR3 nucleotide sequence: TGTGCCAGCAGTTTGACCCATGCGGATAATGAAAAACTGTTTTTT. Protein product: CASSLTHADNEKLFF.

In DNA form, the CDR3 reads TGTGCCGCGAAGGGGCTTACCACAGATACGCAGTATTTT. Its protein product is CAAKGLTTDTQYF. The chain employs TRBV27 and TRBJ2-3; a weak D match, TRBD1 (5 bases). V lost 11 bases to trimming and J lost 2 bases, with 14 bases between them. The CDR3 loop spans 13 amino acids. Germline V lookup: CDR1 MNHEY, CDR2 SMNVEV (reference sequence).

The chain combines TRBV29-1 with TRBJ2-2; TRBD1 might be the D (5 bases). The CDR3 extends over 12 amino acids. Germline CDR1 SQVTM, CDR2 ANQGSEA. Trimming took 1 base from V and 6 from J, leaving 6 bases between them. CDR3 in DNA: TGCAGCGTTGAAGTACAGGCCGGGGAGCTGTTTTTT. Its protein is CSVEVQAGELFF.

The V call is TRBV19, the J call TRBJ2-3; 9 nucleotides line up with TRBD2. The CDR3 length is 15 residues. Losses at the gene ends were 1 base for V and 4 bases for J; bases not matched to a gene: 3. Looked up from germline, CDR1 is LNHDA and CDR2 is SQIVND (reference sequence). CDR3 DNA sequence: TGTGCCAGTAGTATAGGACTAGCGGTTGCAGATACGCAGTATTTT. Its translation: CASSIGLAVADTQYF. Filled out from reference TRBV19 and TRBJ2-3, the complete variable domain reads DGGITQSPKYLFRKEGQNVTLSCEQNLNHDAMYWYRQDPGQGLRLIYYSQIVNDFQKGDIAEGYSVSREKKESFPLTVTSAQKNPTAFYLCASSIGLAVADTQYFGPGTRLTVL.

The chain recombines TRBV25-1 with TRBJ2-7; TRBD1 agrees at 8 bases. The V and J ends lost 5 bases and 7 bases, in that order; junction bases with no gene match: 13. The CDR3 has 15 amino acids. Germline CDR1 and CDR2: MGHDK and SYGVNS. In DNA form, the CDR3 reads TGTGCCAGCAGTACACCCCAGGGGGCCCGCCAAGAGCAGTACTTC. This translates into CASSTPQGARQEQYF.

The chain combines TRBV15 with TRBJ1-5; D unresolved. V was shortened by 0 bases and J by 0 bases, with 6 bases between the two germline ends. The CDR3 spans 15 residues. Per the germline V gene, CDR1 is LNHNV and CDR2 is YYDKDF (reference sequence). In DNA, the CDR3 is TGTGCCACCAGCAGAGATACTTCTAGCAATCAGCCCCAGCATTTT. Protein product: CATSRDTSSNQPQHF.

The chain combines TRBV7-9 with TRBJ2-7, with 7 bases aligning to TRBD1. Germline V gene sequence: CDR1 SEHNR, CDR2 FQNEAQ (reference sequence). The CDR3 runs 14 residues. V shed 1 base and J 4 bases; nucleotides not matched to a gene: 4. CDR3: CASSLGQGEYEQYF. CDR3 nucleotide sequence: TGTGCCAGCAGCTTAGGCCAGGGGGAATACGAGCAGTACTTC.

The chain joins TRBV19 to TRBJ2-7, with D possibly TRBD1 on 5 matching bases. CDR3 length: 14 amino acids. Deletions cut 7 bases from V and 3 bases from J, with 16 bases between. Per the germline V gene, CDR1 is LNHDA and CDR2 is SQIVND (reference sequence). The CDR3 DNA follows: TGTGCCAGTATGGTAGGGGTCGGCGACTACGAGCAGTACTTC. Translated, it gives CASMVGVGDYEQYF.

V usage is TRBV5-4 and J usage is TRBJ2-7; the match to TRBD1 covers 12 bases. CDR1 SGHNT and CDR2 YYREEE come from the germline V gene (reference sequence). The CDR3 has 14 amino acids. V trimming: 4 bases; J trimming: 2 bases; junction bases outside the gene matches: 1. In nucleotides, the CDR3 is TGTGCCAGCAGCCGGGACAGGGGGCCCTACGAGCAGTACTTC. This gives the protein CASSRDRGPYEQYF.

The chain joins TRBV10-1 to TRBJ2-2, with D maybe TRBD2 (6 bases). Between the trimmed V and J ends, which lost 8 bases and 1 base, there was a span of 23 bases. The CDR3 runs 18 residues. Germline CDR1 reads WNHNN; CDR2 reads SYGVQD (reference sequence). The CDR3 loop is CASGQEVSGVLNTGELFF. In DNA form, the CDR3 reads TGCGCCAGCGGCCAGGAGGTTTCGGGGGTCCTGAACACCGGGGAGCTGTTTTTT.

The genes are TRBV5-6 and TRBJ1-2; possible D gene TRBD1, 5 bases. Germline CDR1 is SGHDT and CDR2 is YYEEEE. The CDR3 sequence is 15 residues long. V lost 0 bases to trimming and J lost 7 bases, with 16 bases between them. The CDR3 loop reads CASSLGGTKHTGYTF. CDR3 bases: TGTGCCAGCAGCTTGGGCGGGACGAAACATACTGGCTACACCTTC.

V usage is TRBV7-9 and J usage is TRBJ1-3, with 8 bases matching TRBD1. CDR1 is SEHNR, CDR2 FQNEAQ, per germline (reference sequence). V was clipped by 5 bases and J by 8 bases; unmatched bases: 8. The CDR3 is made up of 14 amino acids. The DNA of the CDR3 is TGTGCCAGCAGCCCTGGACAGGGCTTGGACACCATATATTTT. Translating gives CASSPGQGLDTIYF.

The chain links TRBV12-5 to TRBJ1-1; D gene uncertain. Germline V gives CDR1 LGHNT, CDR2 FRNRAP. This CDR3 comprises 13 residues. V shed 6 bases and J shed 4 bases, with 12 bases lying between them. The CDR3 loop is CASGQNSGTEAFF. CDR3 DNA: TGTGCTAGTGGCCAGAACTCAGGCACTGAAGCTTTCTTT. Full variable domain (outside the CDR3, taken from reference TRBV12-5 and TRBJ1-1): DARVTQTPRHKVTEMGQEVTMRCQPILGHNTVFWYRQTMMQGLELLAYFRNRAPLDDSGMPKDRFSAEMPDATLATLKIQPSEPRDSAVYFCASGQNSGTEAFFGQGTRLTVV.